The rows below give T cell receptor beta chains drawn from one sample of a study of shared clonotypes between healthy human individuals. Repertoires were generated with immunoSEQ multiplex PCR, while TCRdb's copy carries only in-frame clones and drops some. The sample has a few million clones, around 90% seen once. Sequencing input: naive CD4+ T cells sorted from blood. The receptors come from a man in his late teens or twenties in good health. Each CDR3 is given with its conserved first and last residue. The D gene is left open where the match is weak. Only part of the rows carry a size: once, few, many, or a class if the clone is expanded.

j_gene	v_gene	d_gene	abundance	CDR3nt	CDR3aa
TRBJ2-7	TRBV6-6	TRBD1	-	TGTGCCAGCAGTTTAACAGGGGGCGCCCCCTACGAGCAGTACTTC	CASSLTGGAPYEQYF
TRBJ2-2	TRBV6-5	TRBD2	-	TGTGCCAGCACCACGGGGGGGCTGGCCGGGGAGCTGTTTTTT	CASTTGGLAGELFF
TRBJ2-7	TRBV6-1	-	-	TGTGCCAGCAGTGGGGGCAGGTACGAGCAGTACTTC	CASSGGRYEQYF
TRBJ2-7	TRBV5-4	TRBD2	-	TGTGCCAGCAGCTTCGGGGGAGGGCCCTCGAGAGAGCAGTACTTC	CASSFGGGPSREQYF
TRBJ1-1	TRBV5-1	-	-	TGCGCCAGCAGCTTGGAGTCGGGAAACACTGAAGCTTTCTTT	CASSLESGNTEAFF
TRBJ1-5	TRBV5-1	-	few	TGCGCCAGCAGCTTGGACGGACAGAGCAATCAGCCCCAGCATTTT	CASSLDGQSNQPQHF
TRBJ2-5	TRBV5-4	-	-	TGTGCCAGCAGCTTGGGAGGGGGGGCCGTTTTTGGGGAGACCCAGTACTTC	CASSLGGGAVFGETQYF
TRBJ2-1	TRBV2	-	-	TGTGCCAGCAGTGTTACAGGGCTTAATGAGCAGTTCTTC	CASSVTGLNEQFF
TRBJ2-7	TRBV18	TRBD2	-	TGTGCCAGCTCACCTTCAACTAGCGGGAACCCCTACGAGCAGTACTTC	CASSPSTSGNPYEQYF
TRBJ2-1	TRBV7-2	-	-	TGTGCCAGCAGCTTAGTCCCAGGTCTGCAGTTCTTC	CASSLVPGLQFF
TRBJ1-4	TRBV27	-	-	TGTGCCAGCAGTTTACTCGACGGTGAAAAACTGTTTTTT	CASSLLDGEKLFF
TRBJ1-1	TRBV25-1	-	-	TGTGCCAGCAGTGAATCCTCGATATCTCCGGGGACTGAAGCTTTCTTT	CASSESSISPGTEAFF
TRBJ2-1	TRBV25-1	TRBD1	-	TGTGCCAGCAGTGAATTGAGGGGGCCGTTAGGGAATGAGCAGTTCTTC	CASSELRGPLGNEQFF
TRBJ1-2	TRBV29-1	-	-	TGCAGCGTTGTGGAGAGGGCCCTCCATTCCTTC	CSVVERALHSF
TRBJ2-3	TRBV5-1	-	-	TGCGCCAGCAGCTTGGAGGGCGGGCGAAGCACAGATACGCAGTATTTT	CASSLEGGRSTDTQYF
TRBJ1-1	TRBV6-5	TRBD1	-	TGTGCCAGCAGACCTGGGACAGGCGCTGAAGCTTTCTTT	CASRPGTGAEAFF
TRBJ2-1	TRBV21-1	-	-	TGTGAATATCGACAGGGTGCAAATGAGCAGTTCTTC	CEYRQGANEQFF
TRBJ1-2	TRBV7-2	-	once	TGTGCCAGCAGCCAATGGAGCTTACCGAATGGCTACACCTTC	CASSQWSLPNGYTF
TRBJ1-1	TRBV6-5	-	few	TGTGCCAGCAGTTACTCCGGGACCGTGAACACTGAAGCTTTCTTT	CASSYSGTVNTEAFF
TRBJ2-4	TRBV28	-	-	TGTGCCAGCAGTTTATTCGCCCGAAGTATAGCCAAAAACATTCAGTACTTC	CASSLFARSIAKNIQYF
TRBJ1-6	TRBV29-1	-	-	TGCAGCGCTCGGAGCGGGGGAATAGGATCACCCCTCCACTTT	CSARSGGIGSPLHF
TRBJ1-5	TRBV6-1	-	-	TGTGCCAGCAGTGCCCTCGAGGCAGGGGTATCAGGCAATCAGCCCCAGCATTTT	CASSALEAGVSGNQPQHF
TRBJ2-1	TRBV5-1	TRBD2	-	TGCGCCAGCAGCCGTCTAGCGGGAAGGGAGAATGAGCAGTTCTTC	CASSRLAGRENEQFF
TRBJ2-1	TRBV19	-	-	TGTGCCAGTAGTACCACTAGTGGCTCCTACAATGAGCAGTTCTTC	CASSTTSGSYNEQFF